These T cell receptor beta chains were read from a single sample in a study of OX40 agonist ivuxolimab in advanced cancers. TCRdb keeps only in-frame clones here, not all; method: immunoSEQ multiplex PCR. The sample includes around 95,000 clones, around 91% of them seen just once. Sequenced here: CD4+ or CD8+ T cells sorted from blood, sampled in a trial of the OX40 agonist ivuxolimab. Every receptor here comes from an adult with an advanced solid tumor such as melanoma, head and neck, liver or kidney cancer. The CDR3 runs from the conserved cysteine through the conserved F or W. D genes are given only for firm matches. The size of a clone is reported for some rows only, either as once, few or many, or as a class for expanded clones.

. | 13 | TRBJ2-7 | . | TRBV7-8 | CASSLGRGYEQYF | TGTGCCAGCAGCTTAGGCAGGGGCTACGAGCAGTACTTC
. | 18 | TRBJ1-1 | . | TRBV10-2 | CASLEAGQGIDLDTEAFF | TGCGCCAGCCTAGAAGCGGGCCAAGGGATAGATTTAGACACTGAAGCTTTCTTT
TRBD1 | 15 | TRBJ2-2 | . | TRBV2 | CASSRQGGFTGELFF | TGTGCCAGCTCTCGACAGGGCGGATTCACCGGGGAGCTGTTTTTT
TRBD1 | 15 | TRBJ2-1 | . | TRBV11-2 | CASSLVDRSYNEQFF | TGTGCCAGCAGCTTAGTGGACAGGTCGTACAATGAGCAGTTCTTC
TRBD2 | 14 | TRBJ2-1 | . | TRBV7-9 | CASSSGTSYNEQFF | TGTGCCAGCAGCTCCGGGACTAGCTACAATGAGCAGTTCTTC
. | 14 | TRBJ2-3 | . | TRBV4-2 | CASSQVYRTDTQYF | TGTGCCAGCAGCCAAGTGTACAGGACAGATACGCAGTATTTT
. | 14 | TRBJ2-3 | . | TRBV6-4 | CASSEQGWPDTQYF | TGTGCCAGCAGTGAACAGGGTTGGCCAGATACGCAGTATTTT
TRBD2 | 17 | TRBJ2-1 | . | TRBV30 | CARSIQRGAGSYNEQFF | TGTGCCCGGAGTATCCAGCGGGGGGCGGGCTCCTACAATGAGCAGTTCTTC
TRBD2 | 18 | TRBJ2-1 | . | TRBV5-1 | CASSPRGPLAGGPNEQFF | TGCGCCAGCAGCCCCCGAGGCCCCTTAGCGGGGGGGCCGAATGAGCAGTTCTTC
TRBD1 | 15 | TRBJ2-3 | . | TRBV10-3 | CAVQRQGAFVDTQYF | TGTGCCGTTCAGCGACAGGGGGCGTTCGTGGATACGCAGTATTTT
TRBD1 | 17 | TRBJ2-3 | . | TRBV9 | CASSAVLQGTGTDTQYF | TGTGCCAGCAGCGCCGTCTTACAGGGGACCGGCACAGATACGCAGTATTTT
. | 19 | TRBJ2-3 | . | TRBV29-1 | CSVENIRDGGKISTDTQYF | TGCAGCGTTGAGAACATCCGGGACGGGGGCAAGATTAGCACAGATACGCAGTATTTT
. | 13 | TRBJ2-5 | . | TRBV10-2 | CASSPSGSETQYF | TGCGCCAGCAGTCCCTCGGGGTCGGAGACCCAGTACTTC
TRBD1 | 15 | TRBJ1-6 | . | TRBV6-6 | CASGRQGSYNSPLHF | TGTGCCAGCGGTCGACAGGGAAGCTATAATTCACCCCTCCACTTT
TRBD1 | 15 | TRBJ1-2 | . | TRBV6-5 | CASRRDRVGGYGYTF | TGTGCCAGCAGACGCGACAGGGTGGGGGGTTATGGCTACACCTTC
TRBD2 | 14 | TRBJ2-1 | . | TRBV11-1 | CASSPTSANNEQFF | TGTGCCAGCAGCCCCACTAGCGCCAACAATGAGCAGTTCTTC
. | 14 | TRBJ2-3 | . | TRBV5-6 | CASRTRGIGDTQYF | TGTGCCAGCAGAACCAGGGGAATTGGAGATACGCAGTATTTT
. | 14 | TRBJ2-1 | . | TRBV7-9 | CASTPLSGYNEQFF | TGTGCCAGCACCCCCTTATCGGGGTACAATGAGCAGTTCTTC
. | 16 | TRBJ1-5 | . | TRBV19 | CASSRGRGADNQPQHF | TGTGCCAGTAGTAGGGGGAGGGGGGCCGACAATCAGCCCCAGCATTTT
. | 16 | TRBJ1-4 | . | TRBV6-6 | CASSYRGSSYNEKLFF | TGTGCCAGCAGTTACAGGGGGTCCTCTTATAATGAAAAACTGTTTTTT
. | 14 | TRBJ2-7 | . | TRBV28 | CASSSPPISYEQYF | TGTGCCAGCAGTTCCCCCCCTATTTCCTACGAGCAGTACTTC
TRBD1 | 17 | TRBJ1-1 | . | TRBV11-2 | CASSLAGYRGKGTEAFF | TGTGCCAGCAGCTTAGCCGGTTACAGGGGGAAAGGGACTGAAGCTTTCTTT
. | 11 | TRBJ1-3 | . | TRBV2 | CASSVGNTIYF | TGTGCCAGCAGTGTCGGAAACACCATATATTTT
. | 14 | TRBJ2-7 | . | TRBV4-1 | CASSQVRGRYEQYF | TGCGCCAGCAGCCAAGTTAGGGGACGTTACGAGCAGTACTTC
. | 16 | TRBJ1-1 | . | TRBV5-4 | CASSLGGVALNTEAFF | TGTGCCAGCAGCTTGGGCGGGGTGGCACTGAACACTGAAGCTTTCTTT
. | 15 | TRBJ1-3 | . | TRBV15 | CATSRDRIQGNTIYF | TGTGCCACCAGCAGAGATCGGATTCAAGGAAACACCATATATTTT
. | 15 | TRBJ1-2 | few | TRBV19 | CASSIPRTRRGDYTF | TGTGCCAGTAGTATCCCACGAACAAGGAGGGGTGACTACACCTTC
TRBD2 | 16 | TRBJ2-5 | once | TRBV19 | CASSPVLAGGQETQYF | TGTGCCAGTAGTCCCGTACTAGCGGGAGGCCAAGAGACCCAGTACTTC
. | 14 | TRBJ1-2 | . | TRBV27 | CASRARGGPSGYTF | TGTGCCAGCAGGGCGAGGGGGGGGCCCTCTGGCTACACCTTC
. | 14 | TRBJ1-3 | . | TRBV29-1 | CSVLSRMSGNTIYF | TGCAGCGTTCTTAGTAGGATGTCTGGAAACACCATATATTTT
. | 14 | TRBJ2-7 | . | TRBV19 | CASTKTGSTGTLDF | TGTGCCAGTACCAAGACAGGCTCGACCGGGACCTTGGACTTC
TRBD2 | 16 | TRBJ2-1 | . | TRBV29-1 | CSYHRSSGLAGGEQFF | TGCAGCTACCATCGATCCTCGGGGCTAGCGGGAGGAGAGCAGTTCTTC
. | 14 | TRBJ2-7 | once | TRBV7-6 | CASSLWRQSYEQYF | TGTGCCAGCAGCTTGTGGAGGCAGTCTTACGAGCAGTACTTC
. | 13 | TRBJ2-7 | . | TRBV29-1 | CSVFVGGDGEQYF | TGCAGCGTTTTCGTGGGCGGGGACGGCGAGCAGTACTTC
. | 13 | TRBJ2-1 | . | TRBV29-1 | CSVEDWDLVEQFF | TGCAGCGTTGAAGATTGGGACCTCGTTGAGCAGTTCTTC
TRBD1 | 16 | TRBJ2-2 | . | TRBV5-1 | CASSLGIQGAGGELFF | TGCGCCAGCAGCTTGGGGATTCAGGGGGCCGGCGGGGAGCTGTTTTTT
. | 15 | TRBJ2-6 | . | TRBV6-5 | CASSYSSSGANVLTF | TGTGCCAGCAGTTACTCAAGTAGTGGGGCCAACGTCCTGACTTTC
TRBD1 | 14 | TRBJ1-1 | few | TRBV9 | CASSVSDRGAEAFF | TGTGCCAGCAGCGTATCGGACAGGGGGGCTGAAGCTTTCTTT
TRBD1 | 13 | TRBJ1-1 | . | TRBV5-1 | CASSVTGGTEAFF | TGCGCCAGCAGCGTTACAGGGGGAACTGAAGCTTTCTTT
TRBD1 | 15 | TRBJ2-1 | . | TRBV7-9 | CASSRTGIGLNEQFF | TGTGCCAGCAGCCGGACAGGGATCGGGCTCAATGAGCAGTTCTTC
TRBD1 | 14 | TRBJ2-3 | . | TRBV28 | CASSRDRGTDTQYF | TGTGCCAGCAGTCGGGACAGGGGAACAGATACGCAGTATTTT
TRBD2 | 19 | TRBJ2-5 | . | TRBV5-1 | CASSLDTTSGGRYQETQYF | TGCGCCAGCAGCTTGGATACGACTAGCGGGGGGCGGTACCAAGAGACCCAGTACTTC
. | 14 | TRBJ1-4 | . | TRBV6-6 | CASRSFVTNEKLFF | TGTGCCAGCAGATCTTTTGTAACTAATGAAAAACTGTTTTTT
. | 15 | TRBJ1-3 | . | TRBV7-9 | CASSFDQSSGNTIYF | TGTGCCAGCAGCTTTGATCAGAGCTCTGGAAACACCATATATTTT
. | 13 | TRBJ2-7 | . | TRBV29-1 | CSVAGTYLYEQYF | TGCAGCGTTGCCGGGACATACCTATACGAGCAGTACTTC
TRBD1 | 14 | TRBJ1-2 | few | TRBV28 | CASRSTGERYGYTF | TGTGCCAGCAGATCCACAGGGGAGAGGTATGGCTACACCTTC
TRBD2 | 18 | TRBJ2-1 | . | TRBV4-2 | CASSLAGPSGGFYNEQFF | TGTGCCAGCAGCCTGGCGGGACCTAGCGGGGGATTTTACAATGAGCAGTTCTTC
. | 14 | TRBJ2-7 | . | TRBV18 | CASSPLSTRGEQYF | TGTGCCAGCTCACCACTCTCGACGAGAGGCGAGCAGTACTTC
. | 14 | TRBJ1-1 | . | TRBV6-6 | CASRISWVATEAFF | TGTGCCAGCAGAATATCTTGGGTTGCCACTGAAGCTTTCTTT
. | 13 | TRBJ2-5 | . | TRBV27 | CASKVQTSETQYF | TGTGCCAGCAAGGTTCAGACTTCGGAGACCCAGTACTTC
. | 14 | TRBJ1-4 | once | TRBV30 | CAWSVGGLGEKLFF | TGTGCCTGGAGTGTAGGGGGTCTTGGAGAAAAACTGTTTTTT
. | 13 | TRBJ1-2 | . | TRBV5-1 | CASSLAGNYGYTF | TGCGCCAGCAGCTTGGCAGGAAACTATGGCTACACCTTC
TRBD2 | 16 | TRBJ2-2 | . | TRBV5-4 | CASSFGLAGDAGELFF | TGTGCCAGCAGCTTTGGCCTAGCGGGAGATGCCGGGGAGCTGTTTTTT
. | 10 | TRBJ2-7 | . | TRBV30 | CAWKGSEQYF | TGTGCCTGGAAGGGGTCCGAGCAGTACTTC
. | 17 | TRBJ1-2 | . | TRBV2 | CASSVLGRDTSNYGYTF | TGTGCCAGCAGTGTGTTGGGAAGAGACACATCTAACTATGGCTACACCTTC
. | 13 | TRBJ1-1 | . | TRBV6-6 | CASSFQGSTEAFF | TGTGCCAGCAGTTTTCAGGGGTCCACTGAAGCTTTCTTT
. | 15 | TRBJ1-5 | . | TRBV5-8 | CASSSGAGGNQPQHF | TGTGCCAGCAGCTCGGGGGCTGGGGGCAATCAGCCCCAGCATTTT
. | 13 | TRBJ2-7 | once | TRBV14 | CASSQVGFYEQYF | TGTGCCAGCAGCCAAGTCGGGTTCTACGAGCAGTACTTC
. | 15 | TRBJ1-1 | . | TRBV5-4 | CASSLRASRNTEAFF | TGTGCCAGCAGCTTGCGTGCCAGCCGGAACACTGAAGCTTTCTTT
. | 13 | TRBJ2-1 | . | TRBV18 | CASSTLRYNEQFF | TGTGCCAGCTCAACTCTCCGATACAATGAGCAGTTCTTC